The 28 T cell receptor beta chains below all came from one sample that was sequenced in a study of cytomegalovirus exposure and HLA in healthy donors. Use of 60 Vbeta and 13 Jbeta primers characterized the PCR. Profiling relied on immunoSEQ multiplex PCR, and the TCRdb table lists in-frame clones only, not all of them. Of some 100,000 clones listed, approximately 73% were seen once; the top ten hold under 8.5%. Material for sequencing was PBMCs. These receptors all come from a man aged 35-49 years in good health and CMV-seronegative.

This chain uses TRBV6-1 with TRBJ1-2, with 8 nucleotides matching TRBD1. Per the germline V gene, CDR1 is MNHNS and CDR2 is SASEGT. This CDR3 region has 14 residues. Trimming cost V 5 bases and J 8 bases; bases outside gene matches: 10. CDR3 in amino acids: CASSTLGRGRGYTF. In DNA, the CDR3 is TGTGCCAGCAGTACTCTAGGCAGGGGGCGAGGCTACACCTTC.

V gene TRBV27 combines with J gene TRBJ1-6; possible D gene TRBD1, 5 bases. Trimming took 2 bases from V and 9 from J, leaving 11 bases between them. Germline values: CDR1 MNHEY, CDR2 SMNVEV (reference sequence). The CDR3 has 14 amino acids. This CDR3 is CASSLEGVSSPLHF. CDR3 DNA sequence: TGTGCCAGCAGTTTAGAAGGGGTTAGTTCACCCCTCCACTTT.

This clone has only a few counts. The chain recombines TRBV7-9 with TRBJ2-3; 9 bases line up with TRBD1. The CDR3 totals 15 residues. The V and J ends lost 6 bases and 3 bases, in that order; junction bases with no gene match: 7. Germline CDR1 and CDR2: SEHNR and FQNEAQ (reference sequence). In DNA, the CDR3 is TGTGCCAGCAGGGGGTACAGGGGGCCGACAGATACGCAGTATTTT. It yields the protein CASRGYRGPTDTQYF.

CDR3 sequence: CASSLGPRDGSPLHF. The CDR3 bases are TGTGCCAGCAGCTTAGGTCCCAGGGATGGGTCACCCCTCCACTTT. This chain joins TRBV11-2 and TRBJ1-6, with a tentative D call TRBD1 (5 bases). V was cut by 1 base and J by 10 bases, with 14 bases left in between. The CDR3 spans 15 residues. Germline CDR1 reads SGHAT; CDR2 reads FQNNGV. Full variable domain (remainder filled in from reference TRBV11-2 and TRBJ1-6): EAGVAQSPRYKIIEKRQSVAFWCNPISGHATLYWYQQILGQGPKLLIQFQNNGVVDDSQLPKDRFSAERLKGVDSTLKIQPAKLEDSAVYLCASSLGPRDGSPLHFGNGTRLTVT.

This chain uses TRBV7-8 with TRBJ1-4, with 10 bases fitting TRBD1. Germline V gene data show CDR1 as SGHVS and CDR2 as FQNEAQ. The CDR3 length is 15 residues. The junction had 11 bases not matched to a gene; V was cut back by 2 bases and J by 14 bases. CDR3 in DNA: TGTGCCAGCAGCTTAACGGTCGGGACAGGGGTTAACCTGTTTTTT. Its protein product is CASSLTVGTGVNLFF.

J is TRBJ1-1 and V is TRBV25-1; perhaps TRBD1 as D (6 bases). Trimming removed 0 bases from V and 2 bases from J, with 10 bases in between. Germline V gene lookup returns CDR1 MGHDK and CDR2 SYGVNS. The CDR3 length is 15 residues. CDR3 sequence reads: CASSEYGDINTEAFF. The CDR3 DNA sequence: TGTGCCAGCAGTGAATATGGGGACATCAACACTGAAGCTTTCTTT.

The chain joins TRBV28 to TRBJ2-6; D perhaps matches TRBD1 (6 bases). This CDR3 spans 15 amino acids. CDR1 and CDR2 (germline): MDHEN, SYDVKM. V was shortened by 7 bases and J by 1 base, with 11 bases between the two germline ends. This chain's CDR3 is CASIVRGSGANVLTF. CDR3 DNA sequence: TGTGCCAGCATCGTCAGGGGTTCTGGGGCCAACGTCCTGACTTTC.

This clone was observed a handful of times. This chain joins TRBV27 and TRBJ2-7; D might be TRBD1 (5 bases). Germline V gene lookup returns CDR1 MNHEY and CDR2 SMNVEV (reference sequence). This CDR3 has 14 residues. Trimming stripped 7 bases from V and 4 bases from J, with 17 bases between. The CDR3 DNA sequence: TGTGCCAGCAAAGGGGATATGAGAAGTTACGAGCAGTACTTC. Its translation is CASKGDMRSYEQYF.

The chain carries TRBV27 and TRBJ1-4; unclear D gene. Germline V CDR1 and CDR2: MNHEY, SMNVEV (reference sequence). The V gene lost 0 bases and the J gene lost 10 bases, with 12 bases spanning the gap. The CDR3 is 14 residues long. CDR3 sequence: CASSLSHRDLKLFF. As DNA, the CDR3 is TGTGCCAGCAGTTTATCCCACCGGGATCTAAAACTGTTTTTT.

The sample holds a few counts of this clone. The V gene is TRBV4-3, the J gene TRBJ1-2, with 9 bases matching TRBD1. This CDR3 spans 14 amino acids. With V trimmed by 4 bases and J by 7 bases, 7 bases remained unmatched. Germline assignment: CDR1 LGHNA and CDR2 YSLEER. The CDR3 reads CASSPGTGPVGYTF. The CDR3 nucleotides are TGCGCCAGCAGCCCCGGGACAGGGCCGGTTGGCTACACCTTC.

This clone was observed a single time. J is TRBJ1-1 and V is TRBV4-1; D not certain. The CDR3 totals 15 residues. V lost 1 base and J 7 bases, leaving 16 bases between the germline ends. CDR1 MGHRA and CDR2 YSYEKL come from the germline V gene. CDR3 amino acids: CASSQGLRGYGEAFF. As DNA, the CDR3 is TGCGCCAGCAGCCAAGGCCTACGGGGTTATGGTGAAGCTTTCTTT.

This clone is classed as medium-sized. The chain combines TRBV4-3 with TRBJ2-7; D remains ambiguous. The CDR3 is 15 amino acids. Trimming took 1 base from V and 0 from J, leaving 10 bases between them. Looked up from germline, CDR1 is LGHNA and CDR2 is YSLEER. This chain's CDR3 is CASSQGAVSSYEQYF. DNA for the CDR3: TGCGCCAGCAGCCAAGGCGCGGTCAGCTCCTACGAGCAGTACTTC.

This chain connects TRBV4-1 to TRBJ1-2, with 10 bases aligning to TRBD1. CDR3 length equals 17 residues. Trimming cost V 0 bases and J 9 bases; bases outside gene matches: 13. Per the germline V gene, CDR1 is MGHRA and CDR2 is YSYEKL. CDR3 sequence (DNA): TGCGCCAGCAGCCAAGATCTGGGGGGACAGGGGCCGAGGCGCTACACCTTC. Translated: CASSQDLGGQGPRRYTF.

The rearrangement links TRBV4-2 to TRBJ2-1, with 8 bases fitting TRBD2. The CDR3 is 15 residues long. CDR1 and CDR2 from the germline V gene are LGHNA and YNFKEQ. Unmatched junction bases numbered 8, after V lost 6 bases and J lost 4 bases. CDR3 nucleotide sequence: TGTGCCAGCAGACAAAGAACTAGCGGATACAATGAGCAGTTCTTC. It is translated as CASRQRTSGYNEQFF.

This CDR3 reads CASSKFTGGGGEKLFF. The CDR3 bases are TGTGCCAGCAGTAAATTCACAGGGGGAGGGGGAGAAAAACTGTTTTTT. The chain is built from TRBV27 and TRBJ1-4; TRBD1 aligns across 8 bases. J was trimmed by 8 bases and V by 5 bases; bases with no gene match: 13. The CDR3 length is 16 residues. Germline assignment: CDR1 MNHEY and CDR2 SMNVEV (reference sequence). The whole variable domain, remainder taken from reference TRBV27 and TRBJ1-4, is EAQVTQNPRYLITVTGKKLTVTCSQNMNHEYMSWYRQDPGLGLRQIYYSMNVEVTDKGDVPEGYKVSRKEKRNFPLILESPSPNQTSLYFCASSKFTGGGGEKLFFGSGTQLSVL.

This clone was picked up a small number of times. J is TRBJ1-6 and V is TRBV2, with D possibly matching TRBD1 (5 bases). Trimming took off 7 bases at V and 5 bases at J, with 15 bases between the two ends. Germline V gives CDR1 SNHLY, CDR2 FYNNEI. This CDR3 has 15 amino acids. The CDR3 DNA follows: TGTGCCAGCATGGTGGCAGGGCTTGATAATTCACCCCTCCACTTT. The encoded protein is CASMVAGLDNSPLHF.

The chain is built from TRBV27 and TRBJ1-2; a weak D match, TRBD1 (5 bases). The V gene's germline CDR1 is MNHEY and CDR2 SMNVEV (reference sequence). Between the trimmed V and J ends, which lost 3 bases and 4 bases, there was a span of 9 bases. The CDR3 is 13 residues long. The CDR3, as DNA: TGTGCCAGCAGTTTTAGGGGTAGCTATGGCTACACCTTC. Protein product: CASSFRGSYGYTF.

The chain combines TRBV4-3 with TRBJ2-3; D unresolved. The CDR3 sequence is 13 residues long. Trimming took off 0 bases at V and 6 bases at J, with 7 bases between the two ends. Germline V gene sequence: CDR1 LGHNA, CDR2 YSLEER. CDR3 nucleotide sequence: TGCGCCAGCAGCCAAGAGTTGCGGGATACGCAGTATTTT. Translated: CASSQELRDTQYF.

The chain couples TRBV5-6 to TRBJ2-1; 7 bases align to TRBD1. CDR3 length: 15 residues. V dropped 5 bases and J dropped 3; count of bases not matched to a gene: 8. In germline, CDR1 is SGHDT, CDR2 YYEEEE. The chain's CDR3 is CASRKAGGSYNEQFF. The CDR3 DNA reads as TGTGCCAGCAGGAAGGCAGGGGGAAGCTACAATGAGCAGTTCTTC.

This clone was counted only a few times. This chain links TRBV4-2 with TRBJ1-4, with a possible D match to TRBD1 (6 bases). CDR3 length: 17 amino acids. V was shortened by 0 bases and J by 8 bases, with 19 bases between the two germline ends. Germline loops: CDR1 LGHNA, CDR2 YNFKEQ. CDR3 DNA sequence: TGTGCCAGCAGCCAAGATCGGGAGGGAGGGGGACGGGAAAAACTGTTTTTT. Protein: CASSQDREGGGREKLFF.

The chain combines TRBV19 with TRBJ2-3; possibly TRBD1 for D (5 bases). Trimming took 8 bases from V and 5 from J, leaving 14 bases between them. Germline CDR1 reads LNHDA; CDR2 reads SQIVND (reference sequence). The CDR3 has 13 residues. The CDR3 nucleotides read TGTGCCAGTCAGGGCCCCTCCAGAGATACGCAGTATTTT. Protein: CASQGPSRDTQYF. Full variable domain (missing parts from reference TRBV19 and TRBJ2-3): DGGITQSPKYLFRKEGQNVTLSCEQNLNHDAMYWYRQDPGQGLRLIYYSQIVNDFQKGDIAEGYSVSREKKESFPLTVTSAQKNPTAFYLCASQGPSRDTQYFGPGTRLTVL.

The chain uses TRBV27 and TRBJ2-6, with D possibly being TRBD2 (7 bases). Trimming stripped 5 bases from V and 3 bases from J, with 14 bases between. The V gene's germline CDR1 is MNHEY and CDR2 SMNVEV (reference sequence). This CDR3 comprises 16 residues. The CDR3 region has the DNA TGTGCCAGCAGTCCCCAAGGGGGGGTTGGGGCCAACGTCCTGACTTTC. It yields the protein CASSPQGGVGANVLTF. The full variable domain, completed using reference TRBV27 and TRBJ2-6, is EAQVTQNPRYLITVTGKKLTVTCSQNMNHEYMSWYRQDPGLGLRQIYYSMNVEVTDKGDVPEGYKVSRKEKRNFPLILESPSPNQTSLYFCASSPQGGVGANVLTFGAGSRLTVL.

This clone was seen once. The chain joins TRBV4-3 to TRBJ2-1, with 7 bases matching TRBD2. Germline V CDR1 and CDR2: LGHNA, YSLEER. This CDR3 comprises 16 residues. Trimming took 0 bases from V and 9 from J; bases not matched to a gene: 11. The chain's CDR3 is CASSQDGGGGWIEQFF. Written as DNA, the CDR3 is TGCGCCAGCAGCCAAGATGGCGGGGGAGGGTGGATTGAGCAGTTCTTC.

Written as DNA, the CDR3 is TGTGCCAGTAGCTTATTACAGCTCTCACCCCTCCACTTT. Its translation is CASSLLQLSPLHF. The chain is built from TRBV19 and TRBJ1-6; D ambiguous. This CDR3 has 13 residues. Germline V gene lookup returns CDR1 LNHDA and CDR2 SQIVND (reference sequence). Trimming removed 6 bases at V and 10 bases at J, with 13 bases between.

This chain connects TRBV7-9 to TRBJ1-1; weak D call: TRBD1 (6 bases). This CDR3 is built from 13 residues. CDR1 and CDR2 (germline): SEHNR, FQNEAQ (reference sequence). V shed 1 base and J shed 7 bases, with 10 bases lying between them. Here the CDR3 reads CASSLVGASEAFF. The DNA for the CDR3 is TGTGCCAGCAGCTTAGTGGGGGCAAGTGAAGCTTTCTTT.

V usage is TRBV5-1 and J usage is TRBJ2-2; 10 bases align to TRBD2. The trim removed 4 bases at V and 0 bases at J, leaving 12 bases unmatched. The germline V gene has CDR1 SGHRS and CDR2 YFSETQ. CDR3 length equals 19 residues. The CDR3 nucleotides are TGCGCCAGCAGCCACGGCCGAGGACTAGCGGACACGAACACCGGGGAGCTGTTTTTT. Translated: CASSHGRGLADTNTGELFF.

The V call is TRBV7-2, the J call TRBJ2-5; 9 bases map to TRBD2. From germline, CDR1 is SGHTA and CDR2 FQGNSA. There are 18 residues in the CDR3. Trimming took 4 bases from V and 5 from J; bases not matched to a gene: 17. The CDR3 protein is CASSSPGTSSSLRETQYF. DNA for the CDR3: TGTGCCAGCAGCTCGCCCGGGACTAGCTCTTCGCTTCGGGAGACCCAGTACTTC. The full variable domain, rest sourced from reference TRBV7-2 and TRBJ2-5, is GAGVSQSPSNKVTEKGKDVELRCDPISGHTALYWYRQSLGQGLEFLIYFQGNSAPDKSGLPSDRFSAERTGGSVSTLTIQRTQQEDSAVYLCASSSPGTSSSLRETQYFGPGTRLLVL.

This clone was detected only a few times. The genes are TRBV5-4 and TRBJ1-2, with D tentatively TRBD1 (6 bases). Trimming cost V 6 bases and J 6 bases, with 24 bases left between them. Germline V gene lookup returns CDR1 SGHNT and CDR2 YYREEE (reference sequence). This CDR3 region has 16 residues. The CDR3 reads CASTPRRGGPDDGYTF. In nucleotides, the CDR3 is TGTGCCAGCACCCCACGGCGGGGGGGCCCCGACGATGGCTACACCTTC.